This TCR beta chain was obtained from a study of T cell repertoires in cytomegalovirus infection. At the level of the study: Alongside well-studied HLA-B-restricted CMV epitopes, recently identified HLA-C-restricted CMV epitopes were also used.

Trimming stripped 7 bases from V and 5 bases from J, with 17 bases between. CDR1 MNHEY and CDR2 SVGAGI come from the germline V gene. The CDR3 extends over 14 amino acids. TCRdb reanalysed the reads using MiXCR and keeps one entry per CDR3 protein. In the table there are 100,000 to 150,000 distinct CDR3 sequences, more than 30% of which are singletons. There are a few counts of this clonotype. Its antigen remains unknown. Whole-study results and caveats: HLA-C-restricted TCR beta clonotypes specific for CMV led the ex vivo response.

The chain recombines TRBV6-5 with TRBJ2-5; D not resolved. The sequence derives from a human donor in good health (CMV status not recorded). Some clones in this sample may be carry-over from other donors' samples. Sequencing used CD8+ T cells from cultured PBMCs, obtained from culture after CMV antigen stimulation. CDR3 bases: TGTGCCAGCACCGAAAACCCCATGCTCGAGACCCAGTACTTC. Its translation: CASTENPMLETQYF.